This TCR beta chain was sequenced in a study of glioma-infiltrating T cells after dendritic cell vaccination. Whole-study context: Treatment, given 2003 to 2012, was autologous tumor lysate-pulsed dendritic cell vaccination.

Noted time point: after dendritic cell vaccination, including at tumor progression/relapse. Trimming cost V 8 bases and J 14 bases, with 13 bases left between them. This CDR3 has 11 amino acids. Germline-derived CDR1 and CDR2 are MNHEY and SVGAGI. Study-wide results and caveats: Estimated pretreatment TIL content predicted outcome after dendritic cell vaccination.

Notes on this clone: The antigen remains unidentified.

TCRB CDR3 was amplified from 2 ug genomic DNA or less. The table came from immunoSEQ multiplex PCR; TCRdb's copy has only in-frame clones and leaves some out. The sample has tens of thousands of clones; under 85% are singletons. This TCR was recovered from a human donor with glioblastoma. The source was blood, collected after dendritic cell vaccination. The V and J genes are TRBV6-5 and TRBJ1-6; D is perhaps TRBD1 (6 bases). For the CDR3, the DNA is TGTGCCAGCTTTACAGGGAGTACCCTCCACTTT. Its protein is CASFTGSTLHF.